This TCR beta chain was recovered during a study of vaccination effects on CD4 cells after COVID-19 (dated by TCRdb to the early 2020s). In the study overall: Each participant got two doses of an mRNA SARS-CoV-2 vaccine, either BNT162b2 or mRNA-1273. SARS-CoV-2 spike-specific CD4+ TCR repertoires were compared before and after mRNA vaccination in COVID-19 convalescent patients and in infection-naive vaccine recipients. Altogether, around 9 COVID-19 convalescent patients and several SARS-CoV-2-naive healthy vaccine recipients made up the full study. Cultures from other donors in the study were sequenced using the Oncomine TCR Beta short-read assay on an Illumina iSeq 100.

Library prep was done by the immunoSEQ multiplex PCR assay. DNA from the CD4+ T cells that had been cultured and isolated underwent TCR beta CDR3 sequencing. The authors' analysis ran thus. Non-productive TCR sequences were discarded, and reads were trimmed to the CDR3 region, with only CDR3s of 7 or more amino acids retained. The MANAFEST web app was used to pick out antigen-specific clonotypes by comparing their expansion in peptide wells with that in reference cultures. To count as positive, a clone had to show expansion at FDR<0.05 compared with the reference and with all other wells, an odds ratio above 5, and a frequency above 0.1% in two replicate wells. A clonotype was defined as cross-reactive if the clonotype was significantly expanded both in SARS-CoV-2 spike wells and in at least one common cold coronavirus spike condition. CDR3 similarity was assessed by Levenshtein distance using the stringdist R package, and unrooted trees were constructed with ape in R 3.6.1. TCRdb provides this immuneACCESS table in a form limited to in-frame rearrangements. Some clones are lacking; in checked studies, under half of them reflect an unresolved V gene, and why the rest are absent is not known. V and J calls and clone size are copied from that table; D and trimming were computed from the DNA. The sample yields around 66,000 clones; 70% to 85% were counted once. The top ten hold about 3.5% of the sample.

CDR1 and CDR2 are read off the germline V gene (reference sequence) as MNHEY and SMNVEV. V ends up 6 bases short and J 4 bases short, with an unmatched junction base count of 6. The CDR3 sequence holds 15 residues, the cysteine and phenylalanine included. Only CDR3 DNA is held: 45 bases, read in frame from base 1. Overall study results and their limits: In healthy vaccine recipients, vaccine-induced clones were almost all SARS-CoV-2 mono-reactive, with only 1 of 255 being cross-reactive with common cold coronaviruses. The study was limited by a small number of convalescent patients, and early post-infection timepoints were lacking. At late post-vaccination timepoints, both infection-induced and vaccine-induced clones showed marked clonal contraction, consistent with waning T cell responses.

In the ViraFEST assay, PBMC were stimulated with viral peptide pools, and antigen-specific CD4+ T cell clonotypes were then identified by expansion using TCR sequencing. After less than eleven days of culture, CD4+ T cells were isolated with the EasySep CD4+ T cell isolation kit. None of the healthy vaccine recipients had a prior SARS-CoV-2 infection, which was confirmed by nucleocapsid antibody tests that came back negative both before and after vaccination. Approximately 2 million PBMC per well were cultured in IMDM with about 5.1% human AB serum, 10 IU/ml IL-2 and gentamicin, plus 10 ug/ml peptides. Half of the culture medium was replaced with fresh IL-2-containing medium on days 3 and 7. Each peptide stimulation condition was cultured in triplicate wells unless otherwise noted. PBMC were separated from whole blood using Ficoll-Paque Plus gradient centrifugation and were then either cryopreserved at -140C or used fresh. Overlapping peptide pools spanned the spike proteins of SARS-CoV-2 and the common cold coronaviruses HCoV-NL63, HCoV-OC43 and HCoV-229E. Genomic DNA was extracted from cultured CD4+ T cells with the QIAamp micro DNA kit.

In regard to this clone: This receptor's antigen is unknown. The record has no base qualities; no much larger clone is one base away.

The source is a human donor who received a COVID-19 vaccine. Sequencing used CD4+ T cells from PBMCs cultured with HCoV-OC43 spike peptides, obtained before COVID-19 vaccination. Reading the label with the study, this specimen's cell subset or site is: HCoV-OC43 spike overlapping peptide pool stimulation. The chain employs TRBV27 and TRBJ1-6, and 7 bases in between align with TRBD1. The base sequence is TGTGCCAGCAGCACAGGGGCCTTTTATAATTCACCCCTCCACTTT. Translated, this is CASSTGAFYNSPLHF.